Listed below are T cell receptor beta chains from one sample, sequenced in a study of blood T cells in healthy people across ages. A single record per CDR3 protein comes from TCRdb applying MiXCR to the 5' RACE reads. The data hold 890,000 or so distinct CDR3 sequences, with 62% observed a single time. The specimen sequenced was blood. The receptor source for this set is a man in his thirties or forties in good health. The CDR3 runs from the conserved cysteine through the conserved F or W. The order of the fields is V gene, D gene, clone size, J gene, CDR3 protein, CDR3 DNA. D genes are given only for firm matches. Some rows have no size entry. The others give once, few or many, or a class for an expanded clone.

V gene: TRBV11-1
D gene: NA
clone size: NA
J gene: TRBJ2-5
CDR3 protein: CASSLVRSYNEQYF
CDR3 DNA: TGTGCCAGCAGCTTGGTCCGCTCCTACAATGAGCAGTACTTC

V gene: TRBV29-1
D gene: NA
clone size: NA
J gene: TRBJ2-5
CDR3 protein: CSVEGGETEETQYF
CDR3 DNA: TGCAGCGTTGAAGGCGGGGAGACAGAAGAGACCCAGTACTTC

V gene: TRBV6-2/TRBV6-3
D gene: TRBD1
clone size: NA
J gene: TRBJ2-7
CDR3 protein: CASTADRVYEQYF
CDR3 DNA: TGTGCCAGCACCGCGGACAGGGTCTACGAGCAGTACTTC

V gene: TRBV7-2
D gene: NA
clone size: few
J gene: TRBJ2-5
CDR3 protein: CASSFQQGGETQYF
CDR3 DNA: TGTGCCAGCAGCTTCCAACAGGGCGGAGAGACCCAGTACTTC

V gene: TRBV29-1
D gene: TRBD1
clone size: NA
J gene: TRBJ1-1
CDR3 protein: CSALQGVNTEAFF
CDR3 DNA: TGCAGCGCATTACAGGGGGTGAACACTGAAGCTTTCTTT

V gene: TRBV4-3
D gene: TRBD1
clone size: many
J gene: TRBJ2-4
CDR3 protein: CASSLRTGVGNIQYF
CDR3 DNA: TGCGCCAGCAGCCTACGGACAGGGGTCGGAAACATTCAGTACTTC

V gene: TRBV5-1
D gene: NA
clone size: few
J gene: TRBJ1-5
CDR3 protein: CASSLTGLGNQPQHF
CDR3 DNA: TGTGCCAGCAGTCTAACAGGGCTTGGTAATCAGCCCCAGCATTTT

V gene: TRBV28
D gene: NA
clone size: NA
J gene: TRBJ2-2
CDR3 protein: CASRQNPRQSTTGELFF
CDR3 DNA: TGTGCCAGCAGACAAAACCCCAGGCAGTCCACCACCGGGGAGCTGTTTTTT

V gene: TRBV7-8
D gene: NA
clone size: NA
J gene: TRBJ2-4
CDR3 protein: CASSVHRELDIQYF
CDR3 DNA: TGTGCCAGCAGCGTGCACAGGGAGCTGGACATTCAGTACTTC

V gene: TRBV11-2
D gene: TRBD1
clone size: NA
J gene: TRBJ1-1
CDR3 protein: CASSPKTGISVTEAFF
CDR3 DNA: TGTGCCAGCAGCCCTAAGACAGGGATATCGGTCACTGAAGCTTTCTTT

V gene: TRBV28
D gene: TRBD1
clone size: NA
J gene: TRBJ1-2
CDR3 protein: CASSLLDRGGYTF
CDR3 DNA: TGTGCCAGCAGTTTGCTGGACAGGGGAGGCTACACCTTC

V gene: TRBV6-5
D gene: NA
clone size: NA
J gene: TRBJ2-1
CDR3 protein: CAGSYGQRGQFF
CDR3 DNA: TGTGCCGGCAGTTACGGGCAGAGGGGTCAGTTCTTC

V gene: TRBV6-2/TRBV6-3
D gene: NA
clone size: NA
J gene: TRBJ2-1
CDR3 protein: CASLRAGTYNEQFF
CDR3 DNA: TGTGCCAGCCTAAGGGCGGGGACGTACAATGAGCAGTTCTTC

V gene: TRBV14
D gene: TRBD2
clone size: NA
J gene: TRBJ2-5
CDR3 protein: CASSQVLAGGETQYF
CDR3 DNA: TGTGCCAGCAGCCAAGTCCTAGCGGGGGGCGAGACCCAGTACTTC

V gene: TRBV20-1
D gene: TRBD2
clone size: NA
J gene: TRBJ2-7
CDR3 protein: CSARTSLGEQYF
CDR3 DNA: TGCAGTGCTAGGACTAGCTTGGGCGAGCAGTACTTC

V gene: TRBV7-2
D gene: NA
clone size: NA
J gene: TRBJ2-7
CDR3 protein: CASSNYEGIEQYF
CDR3 DNA: TGTGCCAGCAGCAACTACGAGGGGATCGAGCAGTACTTC

V gene: TRBV29-1
D gene: NA
clone size: many
J gene: TRBJ2-1
CDR3 protein: CSVPAGIEQFF
CDR3 DNA: TGCAGCGTTCCAGCTGGGATTGAGCAGTTCTTC

V gene: TRBV6-5
D gene: TRBD2
clone size: NA
J gene: TRBJ2-3
CDR3 protein: CASRRLAGSGDTQYF
CDR3 DNA: TGTGCCAGCAGGAGACTAGCGGGGTCGGGGGATACGCAGTATTTT

V gene: TRBV5-1
D gene: TRBD2
clone size: once
J gene: TRBJ2-1
CDR3 protein: CASGTRARNEQFF
CDR3 DNA: TGCGCCAGCGGGACTAGAGCTCGCAATGAGCAGTTCTTC

V gene: TRBV25-1
D gene: NA
clone size: NA
J gene: TRBJ1-5
CDR3 protein: CASSESGGYSQPQHF
CDR3 DNA: TGTGCCAGCAGTGAATCGGGAGGGTACAGTCAGCCCCAGCATTTT

V gene: TRBV7-9
D gene: NA
clone size: NA
J gene: TRBJ2-7
CDR3 protein: CASSPVPGQAVYEQYF
CDR3 DNA: TGTGCCAGCAGCCCAGTCCCTGGGCAGGCCGTCTACGAGCAGTACTTC

V gene: TRBV27
D gene: TRBD1
clone size: NA
J gene: TRBJ1-2
CDR3 protein: CASAAAGGLVNYGYTF
CDR3 DNA: TGTGCCAGCGCGGCGGCAGGGGGCTTAGTTAACTATGGCTACACCTTC

V gene: TRBV12-3/TRBV12-4
D gene: NA
clone size: NA
J gene: TRBJ1-5
CDR3 protein: CASSFSGVRRGNQPQHF
CDR3 DNA: TGTGCCAGCAGTTTCTCGGGGGTACGGCGTGGCAATCAGCCCCAGCATTTT

V gene: TRBV20-1
D gene: TRBD2
clone size: few
J gene: TRBJ2-3
CDR3 protein: CSATHSGTSITRNTDTQYF
CDR3 DNA: TGCAGTGCCACCCATTCCGGGACTAGCATAACGAGGAACACAGATACGCAGTATTTT

V gene: TRBV7-9
D gene: NA
clone size: NA
J gene: TRBJ2-1
CDR3 protein: CASSLRQGGLYNEQFF
CDR3 DNA: TGTGCCAGCAGCCTCCGACAGGGAGGGCTCTACAATGAGCAGTTCTTC

V gene: TRBV5-5
D gene: TRBD1
clone size: NA
J gene: TRBJ1-5
CDR3 protein: CASSPQGGQPQHF
CDR3 DNA: TGTGCCAGCAGCCCTCAGGGGGGTCAGCCCCAGCATTTT

V gene: TRBV29-1
D gene: NA
clone size: NA
J gene: TRBJ2-5
CDR3 protein: CSVEKVAPEAQYF
CDR3 DNA: TGCAGCGTTGAAAAAGTAGCGCCAGAGGCCCAGTACTTC

V gene: TRBV5-1
D gene: NA
clone size: few
J gene: TRBJ1-4
CDR3 protein: CASSLAGVRQRTTNEKLFF
CDR3 DNA: TGCGCCAGCAGCTTGGCCGGGGTTCGACAACGTACAACTAATGAAAAACTGTTTTTT

V gene: TRBV12-3/TRBV12-4
D gene: NA
clone size: NA
J gene: TRBJ1-1
CDR3 protein: CASSLSIGSVNTEAFF
CDR3 DNA: TGTGCCAGCAGTTTAAGTATTGGATCTGTGAACACTGAAGCTTTCTTT

V gene: TRBV28
D gene: TRBD1
clone size: NA
J gene: TRBJ2-7
CDR3 protein: CASRDRGSLGEQYF
CDR3 DNA: TGTGCCAGCCGTGACAGGGGAAGTCTTGGCGAGCAGTACTTC

V gene: TRBV12-3/TRBV12-4
D gene: NA
clone size: few
J gene: TRBJ2-1
CDR3 protein: CASSLLSLYNEQFF
CDR3 DNA: TGTGCCAGCAGTTTACTAAGTTTGTACAATGAGCAGTTCTTC

V gene: TRBV21-1
D gene: NA
clone size: NA
J gene: TRBJ1-2
CDR3 protein: CASSGQGKGYGYTF
CDR3 DNA: TGTGCCAGCAGCGGGCAGGGCAAGGGCTATGGCTACACCTTC

V gene: TRBV27
D gene: TRBD1
clone size: NA
J gene: TRBJ2-5
CDR3 protein: CASSFNRGVETQYF
CDR3 DNA: TGTGCCAGCAGTTTCAACAGGGGGGTTGAGACCCAGTACTTC

V gene: TRBV10-3
D gene: NA
clone size: NA
J gene: TRBJ1-6
CDR3 protein: CAVTGQNNSPLHF
CDR3 DNA: TGTGCCGTCACTGGACAGAATAATTCACCCCTCCACTTT